This T cell receptor beta chain was identified during a study of T cell responses to AZD1222 COVID-19 vaccine. Broader study findings: Just 6 or 7 people given AZD1222 tested seropositive at baseline.

The germline V gene has CDR1 SGHTA and CDR2 FQGTGA. The CDR3 runs 14 residues. Deletions cut 5 bases from V and 7 bases from J, with 17 bases between. Remarks on this clone: Its antigen is as yet unknown.

Clones were read by immunoSEQ multiplex PCR, and TCRdb kept only the in-frame ones, dropping some. The profile shows about 85,000 clones, 80% to 90% of them singletons. This TCR derives from an adult in good health. The chain employs TRBV7-3 and TRBJ1-2; no firm D call. Sequences were derived from peripheral blood, sampled on day 0 of AZD1222 vaccination. CDR3 DNA sequence: TGTGCCAGCAGCCCGGGCCACGGGGTGGGTGGCTACACCTTC. Its protein product is CASSPGHGVGGYTF. Full variable domain (outside the CDR3, taken from reference TRBV7-3 and TRBJ1-2): GAGVSQTPSNKVTEKGKYVELRCDPISGHTALYWYRQSLGQGPEFLIYFQGTGAADDSGLPNDRFFAVRPEGSVSTLKIQRTERGDSAVYLCASSPGHGVGGYTFGSGTRLTVV.